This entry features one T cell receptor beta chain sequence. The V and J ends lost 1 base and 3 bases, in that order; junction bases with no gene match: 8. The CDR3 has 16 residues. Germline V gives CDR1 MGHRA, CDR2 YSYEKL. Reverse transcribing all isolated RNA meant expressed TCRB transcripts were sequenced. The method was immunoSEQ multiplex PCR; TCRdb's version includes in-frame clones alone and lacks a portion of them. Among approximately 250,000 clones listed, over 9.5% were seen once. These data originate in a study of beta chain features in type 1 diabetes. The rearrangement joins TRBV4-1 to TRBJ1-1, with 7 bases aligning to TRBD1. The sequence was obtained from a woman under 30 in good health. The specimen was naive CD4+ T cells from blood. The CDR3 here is CASSQGSGQADTEAFF. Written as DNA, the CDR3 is TGCGCCAGCAGCCAAGGAAGCGGACAGGCCGACACTGAAGCTTTCTTT.